This TCR beta chain was found in a study of shared clonotypes between healthy human individuals. Study-wide results and limits: Collection of samples was limited to blood; tissue repertoires likely differ. The study found about 5% of naive CD4 clonotypes shared across several donors.

At a deep level, the assay was run. Here immunoSEQ multiplex PCR was the method, and the copy in TCRdb shows in-frame clones only, minus some. This table has 1.6 million or so clones, around 98.5% appearing once. V lost 9 bases, J lost 5 bases, and 17 bases lay in between. This CDR3 spans 14 amino acids. CDR1 and CDR2 (germline): LNHDA, SQIVND (reference sequence). About this clone itself: Its target is not known.

This clonotype originated in a man younger than 45 in good health. The sample taken for sequencing was naive CD4+ T cells sorted from blood. Subset described: CD45RA+ positively selected. The genes are TRBV19 and TRBJ2-1; tentative D call: TRBD1 (6 bases). The CDR3 sequence: CARQGMLTNNEQFF. CDR3 bases: TGTGCCAGACAGGGTATGTTAACTAACAATGAGCAGTTCTTC.